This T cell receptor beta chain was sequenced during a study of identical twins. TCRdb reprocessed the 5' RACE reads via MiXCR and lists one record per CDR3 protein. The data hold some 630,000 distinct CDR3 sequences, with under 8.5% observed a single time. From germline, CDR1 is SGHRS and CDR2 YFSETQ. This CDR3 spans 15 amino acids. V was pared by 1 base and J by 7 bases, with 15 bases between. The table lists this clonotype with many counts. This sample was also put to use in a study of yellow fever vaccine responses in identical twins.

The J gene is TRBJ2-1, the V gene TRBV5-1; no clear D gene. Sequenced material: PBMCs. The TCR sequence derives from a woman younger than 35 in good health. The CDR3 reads CASSLLGDGWNEQFF. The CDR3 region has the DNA TGCGCCAGCAGCTTGCTTGGGGATGGATGGAATGAGCAGTTCTTC.